This is a list of T cell receptor beta chains from one sample in a study of blood T cell repertoires in COVID-19. Clones were read by immunoSEQ multiplex PCR, and TCRdb kept only the in-frame ones, dropping some. The data contain 450,000 or so clones, 75% to 90% of them singletons. The sequencing input was peripheral blood. These TCRs come from a middle-aged woman with COVID-19, enrolled during active disease. Each CDR3 is given with its conserved first and last residue. Fields, in order: V gene, J gene, D gene, clone size, CDR3 protein, CDR3 DNA. A D gene is named only where the DNA matches it firmly. Clone size is stated in some rows and not others, as once, few, many or a class when expanded.

TRBV15	TRBJ1-2	TRBD1	.	CATSRGGTALTYGYTF	TGTGCCACCAGCAGAGGGGGGACAGCCCTCACCTATGGCTACACCTTC
TRBV29-1	TRBJ1-3	.	.	CSVAKSSGNTIYF	TGCAGCGTTGCGAAGAGCTCTGGAAACACCATATATTTT
TRBV6-6	TRBJ2-2	.	.	CASSFTRLSGELFF	TGTGCCAGCAGTTTCACCAGGCTATCCGGGGAGCTGTTTTTT
TRBV6-4	TRBJ2-3	TRBD1	.	CASSVTGGAGTDTQYF	TGTGCCAGCAGCGTAACAGGGGGCGCCGGCACAGATACGCAGTATTTT
TRBV3-1/TRBV3-2	TRBJ1-2	.	once	CASSQDRGRNYGYTF	TGTGCCAGCAGCCAAGATCGAGGGCGGAACTATGGCTACACCTTC
TRBV9	TRBJ2-2	TRBD2	.	CASSVVSLAGGSGELFF	TGTGCCAGCAGCGTAGTTTCACTAGCGGGGGGCTCCGGGGAGCTGTTTTTT
TRBV7-8	TRBJ1-5	TRBD1	.	CASSFLSGQGVTWGQPQHF	TGTGCCAGCAGCTTCCTCTCGGGACAGGGGGTGACTTGGGGTCAGCCCCAGCATTTT
TRBV5-1	TRBJ2-3	TRBD2	.	CASSAGDIAGSTDTQYF	TGCGCCAGCAGCGCCGGGGACATAGCGGGATCGACAGATACGCAGTATTTT
TRBV7-9	TRBJ1-1	TRBD1	.	CASSKDRENTEAFF	TGTGCCAGCAGCAAGGACAGGGAGAACACTGAAGCTTTCTTT
TRBV11-2	TRBJ2-1	TRBD2	.	CASSLSPLAGGEQFF	TGTGCCAGCAGCTTATCCCCACTAGCGGGAGGTGAGCAGTTCTTC
TRBV11-2	TRBJ2-1	.	once	CASSPLRGYNEQFF	TGTGCCAGCAGCCCTCTTAGGGGATACAATGAGCAGTTCTTC
TRBV11-3	TRBJ2-7	TRBD2	.	CASSFGSGKGDEQYF	TGTGCCAGCAGCTTCGGAAGCGGGAAAGGCGACGAGCAGTACTTC
TRBV5-1	TRBJ2-5	.	.	CASSSPGSQETQYF	TGCGCCAGCAGCTCCCCGGGGTCCCAAGAGACCCAGTACTTC
TRBV7-6	TRBJ1-6	.	.	CASSLAHGQENSPLHF	TGTGCCAGCAGCTTAGCCCATGGGCAGGAAAATTCACCCCTCCACTTT
TRBV5-4	TRBJ2-7	TRBD1	.	CASSFTGGGEQYF	TGTGCCAGCAGTTTCACAGGGGGAGGCGAGCAGTACTTC
TRBV7-2	TRBJ1-3	.	.	CASSRTATSGNTIYF	TGTGCCAGCAGCCGGACAGCGACCTCTGGAAACACCATATATTTT
TRBV27	TRBJ2-2	.	.	CASRFTNTGELFF	TGTGCCAGCAGATTCACGAACACCGGGGAGCTGTTTTTT
TRBV5-6	TRBJ2-7	TRBD1	.	CASSPGQGSYEQYF	TGTGCCAGCAGCCCGGGACAGGGTTCCTACGAGCAGTACTTC
TRBV11-2	TRBJ2-4	.	.	CASSSTGGVYIQYF	TGTGCCAGCAGCTCTACAGGGGGGGTGTACATTCAGTACTTC
TRBV27	TRBJ1-4	TRBD1	.	CASSRQGFGEKLFF	TGTGCCAGCAGTCGACAGGGTTTCGGGGAAAAACTGTTTTTT
TRBV28	TRBJ1-4	TRBD1	.	CASINRGGDEKLFF	TGTGCCAGCATTAACAGGGGTGGTGATGAAAAACTGTTTTTT
TRBV28	TRBJ1-4	TRBD1	.	CASSSTTGGVEKLFF	TGTGCCAGCAGTTCCACGACAGGGGGAGTTGAAAAACTGTTTTTT
TRBV7-2	TRBJ1-1	.	.	CASTLKPLTEAFF	TGTGCCAGCACCTTAAAACCACTCACTGAAGCTTTCTTT
TRBV30	TRBJ1-1	.	few	CAWSSRDIRGTEAFF	TGTGCCTGGAGTTCTCGGGACATTAGAGGAACTGAAGCTTTCTTT
TRBV19	TRBJ1-6	.	.	CASRMHPQASYNSPLHF	TGTGCCAGTAGGATGCATCCCCAGGCCTCCTATAATTCACCCCTCCACTTT
TRBV6-2/TRBV6-3	TRBJ2-7	.	.	CASSFRTNYEQYF	TGTGCCAGCAGCTTCAGGACTAACTACGAGCAGTACTTC
TRBV30	TRBJ2-1	.	.	CAGGVGGYNEQFF	TGTGCCGGTGGAGTAGGCGGATACAATGAGCAGTTCTTC
TRBV28	TRBJ1-3	.	.	CASSLGRLVNTIYF	TGTGCCAGCAGTTTGGGGCGACTTGTCAACACCATATATTTT
TRBV18	TRBJ2-7	TRBD1	.	CASSSLPGQSYEQYF	TGTGCCAGCTCATCCCTCCCGGGACAGAGCTACGAGCAGTACTTC
TRBV7-2	TRBJ2-7	.	.	CASSRVSYEQYF	TGTGCCAGCAGCCGCGTATCCTACGAGCAGTACTTC
TRBV5-1	TRBJ1-1	TRBD1	.	CASSSGGPTEAFF	TGCGCCAGCTCTTCAGGGGGCCCCACTGAAGCTTTCTTT
TRBV19	TRBJ2-2	TRBD1	.	CASRTGFFDTGELFF	TGTGCCAGTAGGACAGGGTTTTTCGACACCGGGGAGCTGTTTTTT
TRBV9	TRBJ2-3	TRBD1	.	CASSVPTQGGTDTQYF	TGTGCCAGCAGCGTACCCACACAGGGGGGCACAGATACGCAGTATTTT
TRBV19	TRBJ1-2	.	.	CASTPGPSYGYTF	TGTGCCAGTACCCCTGGGCCGTCCTATGGCTACACCTTC
TRBV5-8	TRBJ1-4	.	.	CASSTVFRGKDEKLFF	TGTGCCAGCAGCACGGTCTTCCGGGGGAAGGATGAAAAACTGTTTTTT
TRBV27	TRBJ1-5	.	few	CASTKSSNQPQHF	TGTGCCAGCACAAAGAGTAGCAATCAGCCCCAGCATTTT
TRBV11-2	TRBJ2-6	TRBD1	.	CASSHNRGSGANVLTF	TGTGCCAGCAGCCATAACAGGGGGTCTGGGGCCAACGTCCTGACTTTC
TRBV5-6	TRBJ1-6	TRBD1	.	CASTPTGGRRRGNSPLHF	TGTGCCAGCACCCCGACAGGGGGCCGTCGTAGGGGAAATTCACCCCTCCACTTT
TRBV9	TRBJ2-1	TRBD2	.	CASSVERGRVGNEQFF	TGTGCCAGCAGCGTAGAGCGCGGGAGGGTTGGGAATGAGCAGTTCTTC
TRBV18	TRBJ1-2	TRBD1	.	CASSPRQGAGYGYTF	TGTGCCAGCTCACCGAGACAGGGGGCCGGGTATGGCTACACCTTC
TRBV19	TRBJ1-6	.	few	CASSITIYNSPLHF	TGTGCCAGTAGTATTACAATCTATAATTCACCCCTCCACTTT
TRBV7-2	TRBJ2-2	TRBD2	once	CASSSLGGTYGELFF	TGTGCCAGCAGCTCCCTGGGGGGGACGTACGGGGAGCTGTTTTTT
TRBV5-1	TRBJ2-5	TRBD1	.	CASSLQGAFGETQYF	TGCGCCAGCAGCCTACAGGGGGCTTTTGGGGAGACCCAGTACTTC
TRBV6-2/TRBV6-3	TRBJ2-3	.	.	CASSYGWDTSTDTQYF	TGTGCCAGCAGTTATGGGTGGGACACCTCCACAGATACGCAGTATTTT
TRBV27	TRBJ1-1	.	.	CASRRYEGMNTEAFF	TGTGCCAGCAGAAGATATGAGGGAATGAACACTGAAGCTTTCTTT
TRBV19	TRBJ1-2	.	.	CASSIVEGVVNYGYTF	TGTGCCAGTAGTATAGTGGAAGGGGTCGTTAACTATGGCTACACCTTC
TRBV14	TRBJ2-4	.	.	CASSQGTPGAKNIQYF	TGTGCCAGCAGCCAGGGGACACCCGGAGCCAAAAACATTCAGTACTTC
TRBV2	TRBJ1-2	.	.	CASSRTAGMGNNYGYTF	TGTGCCAGCAGTCGGACAGCTGGTATGGGCAATAACTATGGCTACACCTTC
TRBV19	TRBJ1-4	.	.	CASSIGWRRTRVRVF	TGTGCCAGTAGTATAGGTTGGCGGAGGACTCGTGTTCGGGTTTTT
TRBV18	TRBJ1-5	TRBD1	.	CASSPRQGAPNQPQHF	TGTGCCAGCTCACCCAGACAGGGGGCGCCGAATCAGCCCCAGCATTTT
TRBV7-2	TRBJ2-7	.	.	CASSLVMGSGYEQYF	TGTGCCAGCAGCTTAGTTATGGGCTCAGGCTACGAGCAGTACTTC
TRBV25-1	TRBJ1-2	TRBD1	.	CASSPTGGVYGYTF	TGTGCCAGCTCCCCGACAGGGGGCGTCTATGGCTACACCTTC
TRBV6-5	TRBJ1-1	.	.	CASSSPGNTEAFF	TGTGCCAGCAGCTCCCCCGGGAACACTGAAGCTTTCTTT
TRBV28	TRBJ1-1	.	.	CASSLMEGATEAFF	TGTGCCAGCAGTTTAATGGAAGGGGCCACTGAAGCTTTCTTT
TRBV6-4	TRBJ2-1	TRBD2	.	CASSSNSGTSGRAWFF	TGTGCCAGCAGTTCTAATTCCGGGACTAGCGGAAGAGCCTGGTTCTTC
TRBV5-4	TRBJ2-3	TRBD2	.	CASSLGRGAGATDTQYF	TGTGCCAGCAGCTTGGGCCGTGGAGCGGGGGCCACAGATACGCAGTATTTT
TRBV2	TRBJ2-7	TRBD1	once	CASSEEQGIFYEQYF	TGTGCCAGCAGTGAGGAACAGGGGATTTTTTACGAGCAGTACTTC
TRBV3-1/TRBV3-2	TRBJ2-7	TRBD2	.	CASSQDWASGSWEQYF	TGTGCCAGCAGCCAAGATTGGGCTAGCGGGAGTTGGGAGCAGTACTTC
TRBV24-1	TRBJ2-2	.	.	CATSDMGLSHGELFF	TGTGCCACCAGTGATATGGGACTCAGCCACGGGGAGCTGTTTTTT